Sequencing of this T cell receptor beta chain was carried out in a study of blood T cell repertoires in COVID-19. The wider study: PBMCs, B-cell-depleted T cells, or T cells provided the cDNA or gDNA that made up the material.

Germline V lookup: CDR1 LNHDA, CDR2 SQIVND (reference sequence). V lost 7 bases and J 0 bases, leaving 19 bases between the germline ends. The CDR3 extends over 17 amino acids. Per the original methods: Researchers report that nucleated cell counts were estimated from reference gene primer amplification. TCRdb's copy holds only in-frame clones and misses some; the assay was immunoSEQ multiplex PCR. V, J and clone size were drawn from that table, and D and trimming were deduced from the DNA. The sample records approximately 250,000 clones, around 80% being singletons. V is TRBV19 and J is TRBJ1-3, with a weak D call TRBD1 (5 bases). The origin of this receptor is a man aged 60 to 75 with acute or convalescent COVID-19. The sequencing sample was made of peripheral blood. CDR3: CASIWLGREVSGNTIYF. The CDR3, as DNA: TGTGCCAGTATATGGTTGGGCAGGGAAGTCTCTGGAAACACCATATATTTT.